This TCR beta chain emerged from a study of neoadjuvant anti-PD-1 for oral cavity cancer. Study-level findings and limits: With a few patients per group, TCR findings need larger cohorts.

Time point indicated: after neoadjuvant nivolumab, at surgical resection. The table lists this clone with a few counts. The antigen is unknown. The CDR3 runs to 14 residues. Trimming removed 7 bases at V and 3 bases at J, with 15 bases between. The V gene's germline CDR1 is MNHNS and CDR2 SASEGT. Most tumor samples had about 5 ug input DNA in two replicates. Clones were read by immunoSEQ multiplex PCR, and TCRdb kept only the in-frame ones, dropping some. The data show tens of thousands of clones, roughly two fifths seen once. This sequence was found in a person between 40 and 85 years old with oral cavity squamous cell carcinoma. Sequenced here: tumor tissue, sampled after nivolumab (anti-PD-1) treatment. V and J are TRBV6-1 and TRBJ1-1, with D hard to call. The CDR3 is CASTNVWEHTEAFF. The CDR3 nucleotides read TGTGCCAGCACTAACGTGTGGGAACACACTGAAGCTTTCTTT.